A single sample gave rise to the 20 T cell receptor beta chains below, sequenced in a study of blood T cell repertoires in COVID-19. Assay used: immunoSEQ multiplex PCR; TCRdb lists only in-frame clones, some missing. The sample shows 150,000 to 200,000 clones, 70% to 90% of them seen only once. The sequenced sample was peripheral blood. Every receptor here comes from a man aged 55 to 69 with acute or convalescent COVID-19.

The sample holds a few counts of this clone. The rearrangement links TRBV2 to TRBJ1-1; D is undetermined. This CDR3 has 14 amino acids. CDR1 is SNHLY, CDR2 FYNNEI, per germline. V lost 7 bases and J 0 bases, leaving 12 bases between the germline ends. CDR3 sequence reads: CASTSDGVNTEAFF. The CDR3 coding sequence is TGTGCCAGCACCTCGGACGGGGTGAACACTGAAGCTTTCTTT.

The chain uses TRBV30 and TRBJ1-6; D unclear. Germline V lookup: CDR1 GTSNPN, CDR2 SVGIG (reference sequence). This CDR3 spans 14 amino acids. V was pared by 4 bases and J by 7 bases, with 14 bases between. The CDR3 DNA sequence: TGTGCCTGGAACCAGCGGTGGGTAAATTCACCCCTCCACTTT. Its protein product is CAWNQRWVNSPLHF.

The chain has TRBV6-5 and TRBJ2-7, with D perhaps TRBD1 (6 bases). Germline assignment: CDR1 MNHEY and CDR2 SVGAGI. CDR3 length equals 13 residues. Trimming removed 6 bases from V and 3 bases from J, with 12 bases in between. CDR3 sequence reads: CASSLSTGYEQYF. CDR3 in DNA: TGTGCCAGCAGCCTCTCGACAGGCTACGAGCAGTACTTC.

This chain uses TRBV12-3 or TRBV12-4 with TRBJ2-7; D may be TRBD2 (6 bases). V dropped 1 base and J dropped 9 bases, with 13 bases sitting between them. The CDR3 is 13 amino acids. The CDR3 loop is CASSLGRDASQYF. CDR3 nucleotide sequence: TGTGCCAGCAGTTTAGGGCGGGACGCCTCGCAGTACTTC.

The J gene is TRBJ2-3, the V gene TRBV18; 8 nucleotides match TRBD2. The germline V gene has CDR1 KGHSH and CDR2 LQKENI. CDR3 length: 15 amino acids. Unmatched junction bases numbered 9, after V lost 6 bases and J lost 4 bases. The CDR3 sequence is CASSRSGGPSDTQYF. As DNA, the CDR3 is TGTGCCAGCTCGCGATCGGGAGGGCCCTCAGATACGCAGTATTTT.

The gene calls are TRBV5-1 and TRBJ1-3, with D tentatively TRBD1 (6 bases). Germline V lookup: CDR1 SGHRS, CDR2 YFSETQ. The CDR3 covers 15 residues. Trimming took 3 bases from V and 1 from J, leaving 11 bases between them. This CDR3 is CASSYLGASGNTIYF. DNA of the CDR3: TGCGCCAGCAGCTACTTGGGGGCATCTGGAAACACCATATATTTT.

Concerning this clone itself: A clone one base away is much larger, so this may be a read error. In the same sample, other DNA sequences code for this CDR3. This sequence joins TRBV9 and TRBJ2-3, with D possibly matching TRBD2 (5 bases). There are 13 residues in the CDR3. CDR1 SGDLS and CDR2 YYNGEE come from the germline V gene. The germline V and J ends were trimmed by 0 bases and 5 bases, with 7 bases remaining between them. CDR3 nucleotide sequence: TGTGCCAGCAGCGTAGGCGGAGGAGATACGCAGTATTTT. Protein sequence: CASSVGGGDTQYF. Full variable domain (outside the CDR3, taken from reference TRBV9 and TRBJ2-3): DSGVTQTPKHLITATGQRVTLRCSPRSGDLSVYWYQQSLDQGLQFLIQYYNGEERAKGNILERFSAQQFPDLHSELNLSSLELGDSALYFCASSVGGGDTQYFGPGTRLTVL.

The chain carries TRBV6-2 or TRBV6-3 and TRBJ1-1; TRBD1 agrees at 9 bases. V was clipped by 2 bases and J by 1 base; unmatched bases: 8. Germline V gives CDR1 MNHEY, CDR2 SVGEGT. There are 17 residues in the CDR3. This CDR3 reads CASSYEPGQGKNTEAFF. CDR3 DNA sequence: TGTGCCAGCAGTTACGAACCGGGACAGGGTAAGAACACTGAAGCTTTCTTT.

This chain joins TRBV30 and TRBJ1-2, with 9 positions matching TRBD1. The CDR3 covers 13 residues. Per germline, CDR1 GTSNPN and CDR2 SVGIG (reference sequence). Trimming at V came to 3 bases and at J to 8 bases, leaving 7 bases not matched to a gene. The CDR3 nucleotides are TGTGCCTGGAGCCCGGGACAGGGAAGGGGCTACACCTTC. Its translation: CAWSPGQGRGYTF.

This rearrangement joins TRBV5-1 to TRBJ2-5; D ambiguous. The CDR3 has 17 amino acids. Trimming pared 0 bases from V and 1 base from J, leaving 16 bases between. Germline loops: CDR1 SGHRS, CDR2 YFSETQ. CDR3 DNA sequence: TGCGCCAGCAGCTTGGGTTATACTCACCCTTCCCAAGAGACCCAGTACTTC. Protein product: CASSLGYTHPSQETQYF. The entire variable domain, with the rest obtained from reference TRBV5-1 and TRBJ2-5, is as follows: KAGVTQTPRYLIKTRGQQVTLSCSPISGHRSVSWYQQTPGQGLQFLFEYFSETQRNKGNFPGRFSGRQFSNSRSEMNVSTLELGDSALYLCASSLGYTHPSQETQYFGPGTRLLVL.

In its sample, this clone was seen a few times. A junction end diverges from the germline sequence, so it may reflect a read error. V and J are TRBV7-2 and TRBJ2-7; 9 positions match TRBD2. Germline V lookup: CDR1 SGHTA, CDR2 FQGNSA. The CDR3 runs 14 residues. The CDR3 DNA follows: TGTGCCAGCAGCCTAGCGGGGCTCTCCTACGAGCAGTACTTC. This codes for CASSLAGLSYEQYF.

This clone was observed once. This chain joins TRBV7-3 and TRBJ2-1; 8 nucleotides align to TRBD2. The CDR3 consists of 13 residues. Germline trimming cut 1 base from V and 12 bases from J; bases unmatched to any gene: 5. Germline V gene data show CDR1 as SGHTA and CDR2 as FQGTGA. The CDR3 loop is CASSLMASGPQFF. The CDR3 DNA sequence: TGTGCCAGCAGCTTAATGGCTAGCGGGCCGCAGTTCTTC.

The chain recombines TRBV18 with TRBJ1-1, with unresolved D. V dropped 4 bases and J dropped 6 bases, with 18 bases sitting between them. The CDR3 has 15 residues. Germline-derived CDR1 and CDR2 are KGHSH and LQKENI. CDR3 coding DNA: TGTGCCAGCTCACTCTCCTCGGGGTCTCCCCCTGAAGCTTTCTTT. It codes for CASSLSSGSPPEAFF.

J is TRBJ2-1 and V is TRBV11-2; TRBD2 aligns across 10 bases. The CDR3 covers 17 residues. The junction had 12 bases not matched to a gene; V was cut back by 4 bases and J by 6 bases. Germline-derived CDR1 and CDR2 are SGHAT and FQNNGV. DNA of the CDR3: TGTGCCAGCAGCTCCAAAAAAGCGGGAGGGCCCGGCAATGAGCAGTTCTTC. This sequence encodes CASSSKKAGGPGNEQFF. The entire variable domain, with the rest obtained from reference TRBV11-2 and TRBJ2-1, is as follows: EAGVAQSPRYKIIEKRQSVAFWCNPISGHATLYWYQQILGQGPKLLIQFQNNGVVDDSQLPKDRFSAERLKGVDSTLKIQPAKLEDSAVYLCASSSKKAGGPGNEQFFGPGTRLTVL.

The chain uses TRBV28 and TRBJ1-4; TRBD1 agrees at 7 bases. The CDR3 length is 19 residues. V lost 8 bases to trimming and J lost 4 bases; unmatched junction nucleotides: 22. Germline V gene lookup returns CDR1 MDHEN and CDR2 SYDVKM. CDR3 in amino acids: CASYPIYRDSRRYNEKLFF. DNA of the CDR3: TGTGCCAGCTACCCTATCTACCGGGACAGTAGAAGATATAATGAAAAACTGTTTTTT.

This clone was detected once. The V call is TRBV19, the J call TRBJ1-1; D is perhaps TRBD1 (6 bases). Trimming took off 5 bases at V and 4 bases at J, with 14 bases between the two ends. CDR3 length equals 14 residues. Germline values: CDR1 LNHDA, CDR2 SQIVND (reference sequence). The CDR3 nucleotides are TGTGCCAGTAGTCCCACAGGGACGGCCACTGAAGCTTTCTTT. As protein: CASSPTGTATEAFF.

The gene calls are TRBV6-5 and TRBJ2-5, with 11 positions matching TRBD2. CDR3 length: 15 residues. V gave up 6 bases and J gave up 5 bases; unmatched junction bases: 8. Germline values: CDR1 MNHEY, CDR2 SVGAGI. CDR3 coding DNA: TGTGCCAGCAGCCAGGGACTAGCGGTTCGTGAGACCCAGTACTTC. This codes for CASSQGLAVRETQYF.

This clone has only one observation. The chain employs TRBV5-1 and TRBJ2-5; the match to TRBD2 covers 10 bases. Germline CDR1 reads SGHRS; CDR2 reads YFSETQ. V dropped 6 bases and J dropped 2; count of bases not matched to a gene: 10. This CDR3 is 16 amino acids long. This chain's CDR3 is CASKRLAGAIQETQYF. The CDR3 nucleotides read TGCGCCAGCAAGCGGCTAGCGGGAGCTATACAAGAGACCCAGTACTTC.

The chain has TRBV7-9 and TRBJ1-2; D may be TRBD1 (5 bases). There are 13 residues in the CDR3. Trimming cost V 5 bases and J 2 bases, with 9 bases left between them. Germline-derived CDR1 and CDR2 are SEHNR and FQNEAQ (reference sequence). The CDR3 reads CASSPTGNYGYTF. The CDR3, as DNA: TGTGCCAGCAGCCCCACAGGAAACTATGGCTACACCTTC.

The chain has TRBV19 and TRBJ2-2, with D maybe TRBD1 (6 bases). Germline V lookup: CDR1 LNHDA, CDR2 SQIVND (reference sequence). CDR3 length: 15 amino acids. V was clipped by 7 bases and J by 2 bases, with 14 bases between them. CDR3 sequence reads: CASTTGTLNTGELFF. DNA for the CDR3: TGTGCCAGTACCACCGGGACACTAAACACCGGGGAGCTGTTTTTT.